This T cell receptor (beta chain) was found in a study of early T cells in non-severe SARS-CoV-2 infection. Study overall: Sequencing of unsorted whole blood was done on bulk RNA, leaving chains unpaired.

The CDR3 has 14 residues. Germline V lookup: CDR1 SGHDT, CDR2 YYEEEE. Trimming stripped 6 bases from V and 1 base from J, with 10 bases between. The table lists this clonotype with a few counts. Individual cDNA molecules were tagged with unique molecular identifiers, the study reported. TCRdb re-called the 5' RACE reads through MiXCR, storing one row per CDR3 protein. The sample includes about 99,000 distinct CDR3 sequences, 15% to 20% of them seen just once. Sequencing was carried out using whole blood. The sequence came from an adult who was a healthcare worker with PCR-confirmed SARS-CoV-2 infection or an uninfected control (not recorded which). The chain couples TRBV5-6 to TRBJ2-2, with D perhaps TRBD1 (5 bases). The CDR3 DNA follows: TGTGCCAGCACCCAGGGTCAGAACACCGGGGAGCTGTTTTTT. Protein: CASTQGQNTGELFF. Drawing the rest from reference TRBV5-6 and TRBJ2-2, the complete variable domain is DAGVTQSPTHLIKTRGQQVTLRCSPKSGHDTVSWYQQALGQGPQFIFQYYEEEERQRGNFPDRFSGHQFPNYSSELNVNALLLGDSALYLCASTQGQNTGELFFGEGSRLTVL.